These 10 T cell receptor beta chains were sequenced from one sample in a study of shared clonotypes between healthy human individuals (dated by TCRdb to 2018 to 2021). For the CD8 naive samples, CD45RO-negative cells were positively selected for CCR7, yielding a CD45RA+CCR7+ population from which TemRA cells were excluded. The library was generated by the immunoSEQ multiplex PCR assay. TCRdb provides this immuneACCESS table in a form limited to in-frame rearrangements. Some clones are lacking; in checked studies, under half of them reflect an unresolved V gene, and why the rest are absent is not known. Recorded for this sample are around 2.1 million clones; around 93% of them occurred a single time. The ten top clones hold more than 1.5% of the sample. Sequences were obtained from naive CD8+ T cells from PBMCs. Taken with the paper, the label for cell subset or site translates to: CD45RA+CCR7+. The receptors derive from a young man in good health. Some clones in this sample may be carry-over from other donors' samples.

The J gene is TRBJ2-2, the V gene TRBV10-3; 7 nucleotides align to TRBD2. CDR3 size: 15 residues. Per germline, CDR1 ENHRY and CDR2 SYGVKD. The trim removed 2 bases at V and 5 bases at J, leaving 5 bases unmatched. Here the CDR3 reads CAISELGGDTGELFF. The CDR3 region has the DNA TGTGCCATCAGTGAGCTGGGGGGGGATACCGGGGAGCTGTTTTTT.

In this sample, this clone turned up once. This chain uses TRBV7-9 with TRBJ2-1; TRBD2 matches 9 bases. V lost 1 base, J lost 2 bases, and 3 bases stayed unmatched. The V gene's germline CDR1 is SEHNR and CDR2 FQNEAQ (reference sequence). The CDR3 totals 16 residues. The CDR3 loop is CASSLGSGGTYNEQFF. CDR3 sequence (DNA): TGTGCCAGCAGCTTAGGCAGCGGGGGGACCTACAATGAGCAGTTCTTC.

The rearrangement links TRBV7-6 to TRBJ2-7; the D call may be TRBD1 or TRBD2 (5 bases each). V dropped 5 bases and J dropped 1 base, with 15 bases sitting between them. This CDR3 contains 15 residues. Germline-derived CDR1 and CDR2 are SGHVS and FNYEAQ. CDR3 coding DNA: TGTGCCAGCAGCCCTGGGGGAGTGGCGTCCTACGAGCAGTACTTC. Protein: CASSPGGVASYEQYF.

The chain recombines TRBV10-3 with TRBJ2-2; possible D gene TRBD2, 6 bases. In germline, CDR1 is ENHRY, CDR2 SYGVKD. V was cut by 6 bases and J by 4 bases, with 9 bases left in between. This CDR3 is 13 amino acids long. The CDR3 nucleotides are TGTGCCATCAGCGGGAGCGTCACCGGGGAGCTGTTTTTT. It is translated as CAISGSVTGELFF.

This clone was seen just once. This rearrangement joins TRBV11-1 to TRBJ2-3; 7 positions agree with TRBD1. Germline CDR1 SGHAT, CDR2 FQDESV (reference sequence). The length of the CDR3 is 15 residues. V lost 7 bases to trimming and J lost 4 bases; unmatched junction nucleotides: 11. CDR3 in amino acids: CASTHRDRIPDTQYF. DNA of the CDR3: TGTGCCAGCACCCATAGGGACAGAATTCCAGATACGCAGTATTTT.

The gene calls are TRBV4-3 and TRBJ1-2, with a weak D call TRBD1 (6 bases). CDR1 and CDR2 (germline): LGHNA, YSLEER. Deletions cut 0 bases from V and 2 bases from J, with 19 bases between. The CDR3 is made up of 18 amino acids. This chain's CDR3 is CASSQDKSSTGINYGYTF. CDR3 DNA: TGCGCCAGCAGCCAAGATAAGTCGTCGACAGGAATCAACTATGGCTACACCTTC.

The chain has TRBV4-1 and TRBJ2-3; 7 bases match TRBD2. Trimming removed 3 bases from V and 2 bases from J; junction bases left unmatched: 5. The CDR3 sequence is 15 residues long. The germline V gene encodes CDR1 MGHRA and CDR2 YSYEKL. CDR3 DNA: TGCGCCAGCAGCCAGGGGACTACTGTCACAGATACGCAGTATTTT. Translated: CASSQGTTVTDTQYF.

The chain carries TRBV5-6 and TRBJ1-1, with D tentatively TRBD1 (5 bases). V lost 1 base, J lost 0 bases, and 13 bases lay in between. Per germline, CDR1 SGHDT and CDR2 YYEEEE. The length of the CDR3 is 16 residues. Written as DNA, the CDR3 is TGTGCCAGCAGCTTGTATCAGGGTGACCTGAACACTGAAGCTTTCTTT. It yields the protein CASSLYQGDLNTEAFF.

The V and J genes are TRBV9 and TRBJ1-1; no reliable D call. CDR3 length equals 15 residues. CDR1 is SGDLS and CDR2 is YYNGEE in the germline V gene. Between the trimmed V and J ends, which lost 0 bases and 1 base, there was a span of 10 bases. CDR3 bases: TGTGCCAGCAGCGTAGTGGGAGCCGGGAACACTGAAGCTTTCTTT. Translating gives CASSVVGAGNTEAFF.

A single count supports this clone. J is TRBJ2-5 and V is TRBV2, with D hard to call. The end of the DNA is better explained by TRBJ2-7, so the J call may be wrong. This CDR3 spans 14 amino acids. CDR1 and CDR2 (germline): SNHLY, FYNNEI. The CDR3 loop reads CASSDSGVRDEQYF. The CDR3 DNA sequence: TGTGCCAGCAGTGATTCCGGAGTTCGGGACGAGCAGTACTTC.